One and the same sample provided the 7 T cell receptor beta chains below, sequenced in a study of long-term antiretroviral therapy in people with HIV. Samples were assayed with immunoSEQ v3.0 at survey level. Sequenced by immunoSEQ multiplex PCR; TCRdb stores in-frame clones only, minus some. The data contain approximately 26,000 clones, about 90% of them singletons. The source material was unsorted PBMCs, sampled 1.8 years after starting antiretroviral therapy. These receptors originate from a woman under 30 with HIV.

The chain employs TRBV11-2 and TRBJ2-2; D uncertain. CDR3 length: 12 amino acids. Germline V gene sequence: CDR1 SGHAT, CDR2 FQNNGV. V lost 1 base and J lost 7, with 4 bases in between. CDR3 residues: CASSLGLGELFF. CDR3 sequence (DNA): TGTGCCAGCAGCTTAGGCCTCGGGGAGCTGTTTTTT.

Only a few counts were recorded for this clone. This chain links TRBV7-9 with TRBJ1-2; D gene ambiguous. The CDR3 contains 16 residues. Germline CDR1 reads SEHNR; CDR2 reads FQNEAQ (reference sequence). V shed 5 bases and J shed 0 bases, with 16 bases lying between them. CDR3 DNA: TGTGCCAGCAGCCCCGAAAGCGCGTCGACTAACTATGGCTACACCTTC. Amino acid sequence: CASSPESASTNYGYTF.

The chain carries TRBV11-2 and TRBJ1-4, with 7 bases aligning to TRBD1. CDR1 and CDR2 (germline): SGHAT, FQNNGV. The CDR3 loop spans 16 amino acids. The V gene end was trimmed by 3 bases and the J gene end by 0 bases; junction bases not matched to a gene: 4. The CDR3 loop is CASSLRGLATNEKLFF. Written as DNA, the CDR3 is TGTGCCAGCAGCTTGAGGGGGCTTGCAACTAATGAAAAACTGTTTTTT.

This clone was found once. The chain has TRBV7-9 and TRBJ1-2; 7 bases agree with TRBD1. J lost 3 bases, V lost 3 bases, and 1 base had no gene match. There are 13 residues in the CDR3. Germline values: CDR1 SEHNR, CDR2 FQNEAQ (reference sequence). The CDR3 DNA is TGTGCCAGCAGCTTCGACAGGGACTATGGCTACACCTTC. Its protein product is CASSFDRDYGYTF.

The chain recombines TRBV18 with TRBJ1-3; 7 bases are a match to TRBD1. The CDR3 extends over 15 amino acids. The V gene's germline CDR1 is KGHSH and CDR2 LQKENI. Trimming removed 3 bases from V and 4 bases from J; junction bases left unmatched: 6. The CDR3 loop is CASSPDRVAGNTIYF. For the CDR3, the DNA is TGTGCCAGCTCACCCGACAGGGTTGCAGGAAACACCATATATTTT.

This chain connects TRBV6-6 to TRBJ2-5; D tentatively fits TRBD1 or TRBD2 (5 bases each). The germline CDR1 and CDR2 sequences are MNHNY and SVGAGI (reference sequence). The germline V and J ends were trimmed by 6 bases and 4 bases, with 15 bases remaining between them. CDR3 size: 14 residues. DNA for the CDR3: TGTGCCAGCAGCAAGGGACGGACGGGAGAGACCCAGTACTTC. Protein product: CASSKGRTGETQYF.

The V and J genes are TRBV5-6 and TRBJ2-6; D perhaps matches TRBD1 (6 bases). The CDR3 is 16 residues long. Trimming cost V 2 bases and J 1 base, with 10 bases left between them. CDR1 SGHDT and CDR2 YYEEEE come from the germline V gene. CDR3 DNA sequence: TGTGCCAGCAGCTTCAACAGGGCTTCTGGGGCCAACGTCCTGACTTTC. It is translated as CASSFNRASGANVLTF. Combining the CDR3 with reference TRBV5-6 and TRBJ2-6 gives the whole variable domain DAGVTQSPTHLIKTRGQQVTLRCSPKSGHDTVSWYQQALGQGPQFIFQYYEEEERQRGNFPDRFSGHQFPNYSSELNVNALLLGDSALYLCASSFNRASGANVLTFGAGSRLTVL.